These 2 T cell receptor beta chains share one sample of origin, sequenced in a study of T cell repertoires in ileal Crohn's disease. Documented time point: neoterminal ileum biopsy at postoperative endoscopy, about 6 months after surgery. Produced via immunoSEQ multiplex PCR; TCRdb's table is partial and in-frame only. The profile covers around 8,900 clones, with roughly 80% appearing a single time and roughly 18% taken by the ten largest. The sequenced sample was ileal tissue. These receptors came from an adult with Crohn's disease.

The V call is TRBV28, the J call TRBJ2-2, with D hard to call. The germline gives CDR1 MDHEN, CDR2 SYDVKM. The CDR3 is 12 residues long. V was clipped by 6 bases and J by 4 bases, with 6 bases between them. CDR3: CASRDSTGELFF. CDR3 nucleotide sequence: TGTGCCAGCAGAGATAGCACCGGGGAGCTGTTTTTT.

V and J are TRBV5-1 and TRBJ1-2; TRBD1 matches 11 bases. The CDR3 extends over 15 amino acids. The germline V gene has CDR1 SGHRS and CDR2 YFSETQ. The ends lost 4 bases at V and 6 bases at J; junction bases unmatched: 8. The DNA for the CDR3 is TGCGCCAGCAGCCTTAACTTGGGACAGGGGGATGGCTACACCTTC. Translating it yields CASSLNLGQGDGYTF.